The rows below give T cell receptor beta chains drawn from one sample of a study of cytomegalovirus exposure and HLA in healthy donors. Profiling relied on immunoSEQ multiplex PCR, and the TCRdb table lists in-frame clones only, not all of them. In the table there are over 150,000 clones, about three quarters of which are singletons. The sample was PBMCs. Source of these receptors: a woman aged 35 to 49 in good health and CMV-seropositive. The CDR3 runs from the conserved cysteine through the conserved F or W.

CASSPRAGINEQFF	TRBV7-9	TRBJ2-1
CASTLGFPTDTQYF	TRBV28	TRBJ2-3
CASSLGQGIMSTEAFF	TRBV4-1	TRBJ1-1
CASSLLGQPSNQPQHF	TRBV28	TRBJ1-5
CASSYSTLGTSYEQYF	TRBV6-5	-
CASRVAGGTTDTQYF	TRBV5-4	TRBJ2-3
CASGSGGYEQYF	TRBV12-5	TRBJ2-7
CASRTASGANVLTF	TRBV11-3	TRBJ2-6
CASSPAGGYTDTQYF	TRBV7-2	TRBJ2-3
CAWSSPGGEGYTF	TRBV30	TRBJ1-2
CASSSGFTEAFF	TRBV7-9	TRBJ1-1
CASRNGQSTDTQYF	TRBV5-1	TRBJ2-3
CASRDTGTDTQYF	TRBV6-1	TRBJ2-3
CASSLQREANVLTF	TRBV4-3	TRBJ2-6
CASSIDNTFEQFF	TRBV19	TRBJ2-1
CASSVGSTGGSNEKLFF	TRBV9	TRBJ1-4
CASRGTGGNTIYF	TRBV9	TRBJ1-3
CASSSGQLSYEQYF	TRBV5-4	TRBJ2-7
CASNRPAGTGGTGELFF	TRBV28	TRBJ2-2
CASTLGTPNTGELFF	TRBV6-5	TRBJ2-2
CASSPRTGQETQYF	TRBV6-1	TRBJ2-5
CASSRDRGNYGYTF	TRBV2	TRBJ1-2
CAWSGSRGTEAFF	TRBV30	TRBJ1-1
CASSLASQGGGYGYTF	TRBV5-5	TRBJ1-2
CATGLEAEAFF	TRBV28	TRBJ1-1
CASSYSGQGATDTQYF	TRBV6-6	TRBJ2-3
CASSLGTSGRSQETQYF	TRBV28	TRBJ2-5
CASSFALAGGITDTQYF	TRBV5-1	TRBJ2-3
CASSLYGNYEQYF	TRBV5-1	TRBJ2-7
CASSFSGRAKEQYF	TRBV11-3	TRBJ2-7
CASSLGQGGIDEQYF	TRBV25-1	TRBJ2-7
CASSYSTGGIGYEQYF	TRBV6-5	-
CASSYLRDSLNEKLFF	TRBV7-8	TRBJ1-4
CASSDSEAGLGTGELFF	TRBV6-4	TRBJ2-2
CASSLTTSGGSETQYF	TRBV27	TRBJ2-5
CASKKDRVTDTQYF	TRBV6-1	TRBJ2-3
CAWSARDRPNEQYF	TRBV30	TRBJ2-7
CASSEEMEIWGGEQFF	TRBV6-1	TRBJ2-1
CASSTGQGNTIYF	TRBV7-2	TRBJ1-3
CASSWDRIYEQYF	TRBV5-6	TRBJ2-7
CAIKPSGVDTGELFF	TRBV10-3	TRBJ2-2
CASSFYDTTPGDQPQHF	TRBV5-6	TRBJ1-5
CASSEEKTSGFTDTQYF	TRBV6-1	TRBJ2-3
CASGPPVGPQHF	TRBV12-5	TRBJ1-5
CASSPGSTTYEQYF	TRBV4-1	TRBJ2-7
CASSLGTGGGYEQYF	TRBV11-3	-
CATLTGTTDTQYF	TRBV10-3	TRBJ2-3
CASSLHLAEETQYF	TRBV5-5	TRBJ2-5
CASSSTGGYTF	TRBV7-9	TRBJ1-2
CASSEGLAGGTTDTQYF	TRBV2	TRBJ2-3
CASSSFLGRAFF	TRBV7-2	TRBJ1-1
CAWSVTGGNQPQHF	TRBV30	TRBJ1-5
CASSIVGGRSSGANVLTF	TRBV19	TRBJ2-6
CASTRGDYGYTF	TRBV7-2	TRBJ1-2
CASSFNGKADTQYF	TRBV11-2	TRBJ2-3